This T cell receptor (beta chain) emerged from a study of a mutant IDH1 vaccine in newly diagnosed glioma. The wider study: Therapy received beforehand was radiotherapy, temozolomide, or both, with most patients given both.

Comments on this clone: Its antigen is still unknown.

The time point denotes: week 23, last vaccination. In every dose of vaccine, 300 ug of mutant IDH1 20-mer peptide was given alongside topical imiquimod. The repertoire was sequenced with immunoSEQ multiplex PCR; TCRdb's copy has only in-frame clones and lacks some. The data contain about 56,000 clones, approximately 87% of them singletons. CDR1 MNHEY and CDR2 SMNVEV come from the germline V gene (reference sequence). The CDR3 has 13 residues. V was shortened by 6 bases and J by 2 bases, with 11 bases between the two germline ends. Material: PBMCs, obtained from a glioma patient whose treatment included an IDH1 peptide vaccine. This receptor was obtained from a man in his forties with glioma. The V gene is TRBV27, the J gene TRBJ2-7; weak D call: TRBD2 (6 bases). The CDR3 DNA is TGTGCCAGCAGGGGGGGATTTACCTACGAGCAGTACTTC. It specifies CASRGGFTYEQYF.